This T cell receptor beta chain appears in the sequencing data of a study of monozygotic twins with cystic fibrosis. Study overall: Libraries were built from about 3 micrograms of fragmented DNA using about 14 PCR cycles.

To note about this clone: The target antigen is unknown.

Germline CDR1 MNHEY, CDR2 SVGAGI. Trimming took off 6 bases at V and 0 bases at J, with 12 bases between the two ends. The CDR3 runs to 15 residues. Study-wide results and limits: Low clonality (median roughly 0.009) suggested a mostly naive repertoire. Unrelated CF individuals shared fewer identical clonotypes than monozygotic CF twins. Co-twins had the most similar V usage for 13 of 16 pairs, J for 8.

The table came from immunoSEQ multiplex PCR; TCRdb's copy has only in-frame clones and leaves some out. The table records roughly 35,000 clones, approximately 84% of them present only once. The specimen sequenced was blood. This clonotype originated in a girl aged 2 to 9 with cystic fibrosis. This chain uses TRBV6-5 with TRBJ2-1; D not certain. The CDR3 nucleotides read TGTGCCAGCAGCCACACTCTGGGCTCCTACAATGAGCAGTTCTTC. Its protein is CASSHTLGSYNEQFF.